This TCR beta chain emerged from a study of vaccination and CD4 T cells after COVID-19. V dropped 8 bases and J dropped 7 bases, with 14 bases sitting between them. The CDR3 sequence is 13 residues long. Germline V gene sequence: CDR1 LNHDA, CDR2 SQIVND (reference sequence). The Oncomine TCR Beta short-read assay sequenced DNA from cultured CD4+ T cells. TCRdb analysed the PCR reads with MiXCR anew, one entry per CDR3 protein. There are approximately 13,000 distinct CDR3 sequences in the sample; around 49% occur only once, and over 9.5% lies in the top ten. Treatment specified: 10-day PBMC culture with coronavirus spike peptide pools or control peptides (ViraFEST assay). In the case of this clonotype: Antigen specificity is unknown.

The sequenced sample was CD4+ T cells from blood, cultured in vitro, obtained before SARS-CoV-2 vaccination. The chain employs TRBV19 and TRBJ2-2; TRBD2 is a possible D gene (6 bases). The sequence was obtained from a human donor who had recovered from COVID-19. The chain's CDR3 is CASAAGQGGELFF. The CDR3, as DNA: TGTGCCAGTGCGGCGGGGCAGGGCGGGGAGCTGTTTTTT.